Given below is one T cell receptor (beta chain) in context. This sample stems from a study of CD8+ T cells in alopecia areata. Germline V gene sequence: CDR1 SNHLY, CDR2 FYNNEI. The CDR3 loop spans 13 amino acids. V gave up 4 bases and J gave up 4 bases, with 8 bases separating them. Once RNA had been extracted, it was reverse transcribed into cDNA to act as the sequencing template. TCRdb keeps only in-frame clones here, not all; method: immunoSEQ multiplex PCR. The table has about 200,000 clones, more than 55% seen once. The J gene is TRBJ2-1, the V gene TRBV2, with D tentatively TRBD1 (6 bases). Sample: CD8+ T cells sorted from blood. This TCR was sampled from a human donor in good health. CDR3 DNA: TGTGCCAGCAGTGGACAGGATTACAATGAGCAGTTCTTC. This encodes CASSGQDYNEQFF.